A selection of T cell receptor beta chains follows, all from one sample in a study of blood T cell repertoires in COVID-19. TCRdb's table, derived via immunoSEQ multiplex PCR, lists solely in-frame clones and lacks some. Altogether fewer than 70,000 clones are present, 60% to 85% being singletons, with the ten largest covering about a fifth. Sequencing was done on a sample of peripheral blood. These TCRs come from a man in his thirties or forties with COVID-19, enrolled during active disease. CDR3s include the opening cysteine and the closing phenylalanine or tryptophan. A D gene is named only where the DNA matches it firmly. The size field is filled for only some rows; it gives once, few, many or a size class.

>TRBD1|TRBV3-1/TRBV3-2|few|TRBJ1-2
TGTGCCAGCAGCCAGGCTCCCTCACGCGGTCAGGGGGAGAGGAAGAATGGCTACACCTTC
CASSQAPSRGQGERKNGYTF
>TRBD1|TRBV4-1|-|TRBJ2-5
TGCGCCAGCAGCCATAGGGACAGGGGATTCCGGGAGACCCAGTACTTC
CASSHRDRGFRETQYF
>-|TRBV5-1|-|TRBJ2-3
TGCGCCAGCAGCTTGGGGGCAATCGTTCCCGGGGGCACAGATACGCAGTATTTT
CASSLGAIVPGGTDTQYF
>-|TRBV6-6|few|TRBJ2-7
TGTGCCAGCAGTTACCTTGGCGGCTCCTACGAGCAGTACTTC
CASSYLGGSYEQYF
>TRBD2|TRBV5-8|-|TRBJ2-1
TGTGCCCTACGGGGGGGACTGTACAATGAGCAGTTCTTC
CALRGGLYNEQFF
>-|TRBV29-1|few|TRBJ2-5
TGCAGCGTTGAGCTAGCGTTCGAGACCCAGTACTTC
CSVELAFETQYF
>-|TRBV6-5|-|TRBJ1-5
TGTGCCTGCGAAGTGACAGAGAATCAGCCCCAGCATTTT
CACEVTENQPQHF
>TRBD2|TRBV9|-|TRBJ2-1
TGTGCCAGCAGCCCCAACGGAGCGGGAGCCCTCAATGAGCAGTTCTTC
CASSPNGAGALNEQFF
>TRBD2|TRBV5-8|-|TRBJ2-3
TGTGCCAGCAGCACCTGGACTAGCGGGGGCCCTAGCACAGATACGCAGTATTTT
CASSTWTSGGPSTDTQYF
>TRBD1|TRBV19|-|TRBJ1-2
TGTGCCAGTAGTAAGACAGGGAGAGGCTACACCTTC
CASSKTGRGYTF
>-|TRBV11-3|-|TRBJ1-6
TGTGCCAGCAGCTTTCAGGGAGGAAATTCACCCCTCCACTTT
CASSFQGGNSPLHF
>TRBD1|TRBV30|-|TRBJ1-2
TGTGCCTGGGACCTTACAGGGGCTTATGGCTACACCTTC
CAWDLTGAYGYTF
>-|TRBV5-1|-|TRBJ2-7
TGCGCCAGCAGCTTTGACGGCAGGGGGGCCGGCGAGCAGTACTTC
CASSFDGRGAGEQYF
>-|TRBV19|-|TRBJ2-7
TGTGCCAGTAGTATCGGAGGGTCCTACGAGCAGTACTTC
CASSIGGSYEQYF
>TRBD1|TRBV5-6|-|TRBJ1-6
TGTGCCAGCAGCTTGCATGGGACAGTATATAATTCACCCCTCCACTTT
CASSLHGTVYNSPLHF
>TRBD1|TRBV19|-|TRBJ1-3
TGTGCCAGTTCCCCAGGGGGCTCTGGAAACACCATATATTTT
CASSPGGSGNTIYF
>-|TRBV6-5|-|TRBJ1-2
TGTGCCAGCACCTCAGAGGGGGGGCCCTATGGCTACACCTTC
CASTSEGGPYGYTF
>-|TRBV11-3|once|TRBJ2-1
TGTGCCAGCAGCCTAAAATGGGACTCCACACAGTTCTTC
CASSLKWDSTQFF
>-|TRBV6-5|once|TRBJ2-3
TGTGCCAGCAGTCCCGGGGACACAGATACGCAGTATTTT
CASSPGDTDTQYF
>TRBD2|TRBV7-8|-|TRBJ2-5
TGTGCCAGCAGCCAATTAGCGGGGGGAGAGACCCAGTACTTC
CASSQLAGGETQYF
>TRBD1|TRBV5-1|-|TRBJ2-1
TGCGCCAGCAGCCTGGTGGGGGGACAGGGTTTATATGAGCAGTTCTTC
CASSLVGGQGLYEQFF
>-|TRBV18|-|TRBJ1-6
TGTGCCAGCTCACCTTCAAGGGAGGGTTCACCCCTCCACTTT
CASSPSREGSPLHF
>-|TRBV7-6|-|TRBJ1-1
TGTGCCAGCAGAAAGAACAGCCTTTGGAACACTGAAGCTTTCTTT
CASRKNSLWNTEAFF
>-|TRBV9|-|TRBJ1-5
TGTGCCAGCGGAGAGAATCAGCCCCAGCATTTT
CASGENQPQHF
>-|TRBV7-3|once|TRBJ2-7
TGTGCCAGCAGCTTAAGTATGTGCAGAGGGTTCTACGAGCAGTACTTC
CASSLSMCRGFYEQYF
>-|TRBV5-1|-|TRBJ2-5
TGCGCCAGCAGCCTTGCTAGGGAGACCCAGTACTTC
CASSLARETQYF
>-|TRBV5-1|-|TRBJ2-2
TGCGCCAGCAGCCAGGGTATGGGATTCAACACCGGGGAGCTGTTTTTT
CASSQGMGFNTGELFF
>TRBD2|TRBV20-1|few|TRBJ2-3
TGCAGTGCTAGTCCTGTCACGCTAGCGGGCCAGTATTTT
CSASPVTLAGQYF
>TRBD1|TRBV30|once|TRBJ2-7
TGTGCCTACGGGACAGGGCTCTCCTACGAGCAGTACTTC
CAYGTGLSYEQYF
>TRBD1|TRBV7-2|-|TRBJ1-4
TGTGCCAGCAGCTTCCCGACAGGGGGTGGCGAAAAACTGTTTTTT
CASSFPTGGGEKLFF
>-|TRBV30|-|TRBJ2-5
TGTGCCTGGAGCCTCGGGACATCCGGGGCCCAAGAGACCCAGTACTTC
CAWSLGTSGAQETQYF
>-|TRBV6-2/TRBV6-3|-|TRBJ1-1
TGTGCCAGCAGTTACCCCAGATCGTTGAACACTGAAGCTTTCTTT
CASSYPRSLNTEAFF
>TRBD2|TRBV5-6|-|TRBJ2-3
TGTGCCAGCGGCGGAGCGGGGGTCTCCACAGATACGCAGTATTTT
CASGGAGVSTDTQYF
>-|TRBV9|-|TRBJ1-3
TGTGCCAGCAGCGTAGATGGAGGGGCCATATATTTT
CASSVDGGAIYF
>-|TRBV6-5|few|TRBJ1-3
TGTGCCAGCAGTTACTCGAGGTCTACTGGAAACACCATATATTTT
CASSYSRSTGNTIYF
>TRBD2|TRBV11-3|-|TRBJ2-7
TGTGCCAGCAGCGCGGCCGGGACTAGAGGCGAGCAGTACTTC
CASSAAGTRGEQYF
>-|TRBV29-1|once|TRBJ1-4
TGCAGCGTACGGTTGACTGCAGAAGAAAAACTGTTTTTT
CSVRLTAEEKLFF
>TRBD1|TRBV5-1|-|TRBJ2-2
TGCGCCAGCAGCTTGGACAGGGGGGCAAGCGGGGAGCTGTTTTTT
CASSLDRGASGELFF
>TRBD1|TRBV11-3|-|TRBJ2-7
TGTGCCAGCAGCTTAGCTGCCCCGGGACAGCCATACGAGCAGTACTTC
CASSLAAPGQPYEQYF
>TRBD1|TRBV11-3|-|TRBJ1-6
TGTGCCAGCAGCTTTGGGGGACAGGGTAGATCACCCCTCCACTTT
CASSFGGQGRSPLHF